The next 17 T cell receptor beta chains were all read from a single sample in a study of T-cell reconstitution after alpha-beta-depleted transplantation in children (dated by TCRdb to the mid-2010s). Receptor amplification or capture employed PCR. Instrument on record: Illumina HiSeq 2500. TCR library preparation used molecular barcoding, with unique molecular identifiers applied to normalize quantification of the TCRbeta repertoire. Using fastp trimming at Q25 and MiXCR clonotype assembly, TCRdb reanalyzed the public sequencing data and kept in-frame beta chains. Rows with one shared CDR3 protein collapse into an entry with the most common genes and DNA. The table for this sample lists over 400,000 distinct CDR3 sequences; 12% of them were counted only once. The leading ten clones occupy 5% to 6% of the sample. The specimen comprised PBMCs from the stem cell graft donor, sampled from the stem cell graft. The receptor source for this set is a human donor who donated a stem cell graft to a child with combined immunodeficiency.

This clonotype was seen repeatedly, ten times or more. In DNA form, the CDR3 reads TGTGCCAGCAGTGAAGCGCTTAGCACAGATACGCAGTATTTT. This translates into CASSEALSTDTQYF. This sequence joins TRBV2 and TRBJ2-3, with unresolved D. V shed 0 bases and J shed 0 bases, with 4 bases lying between them. CDR3 length: 14 amino acids. CDR1 is SNHLY and CDR2 is FYNNEI in the germline V gene.

This clonotype was picked up a small number of times. The genes are TRBV5-6 and TRBJ2-4, with 13 bases lining up with TRBD2. Germline V gene sequence: CDR1 SGHDT, CDR2 YYEEEE. The CDR3 spans 18 residues. The V gene end was trimmed by 3 bases and the J gene end by 0 bases; junction bases not matched to a gene: 6. The CDR3 protein is CASSWTSGSRRAKNIQYF. The CDR3 DNA is TGTGCCAGCAGCTGGACTAGCGGGAGTCGCAGAGCCAAAAACATTCAGTACTTC.

This clonotype was recorded many times. This sequence joins TRBV7-9 and TRBJ2-7, with 10 nucleotides matching TRBD1. The CDR3 totals 14 residues. Trimming at V came to 10 bases and at J to 5 bases, leaving 11 bases not matched to a gene. CDR1 and CDR2 (germline): SEHNR, FQNEAQ (reference sequence). This CDR3 is CATSRQGARNEQYF. CDR3 nucleotides: TGTGCCACCAGTCGACAGGGGGCGCGGAACGAGCAGTACTTC.

The chain uses TRBV6-5 and TRBJ1-1; TRBD1 is a possible D gene (6 bases). The germline V gene has CDR1 MNHEY and CDR2 SVGAGI. The CDR3 extends over 14 amino acids. The V end lost 0 bases, the J end lost 10 bases, and 15 bases lay between the germline ends. The chain's CDR3 is CASSYSGRPQGAFF. For the CDR3, the DNA is TGTGCCAGCAGTTACTCGGGACGCCCACAGGGAGCTTTCTTT.

This clonotype was seen a few times. The rearrangement uses TRBV7-9 and TRBJ1-5; unclear D gene. CDR1 SEHNR and CDR2 FQNEAQ come from the germline V gene (reference sequence). Trimming left V 5 bases short and J 5 bases short, with 10 bases between. The CDR3 has 13 residues. The CDR3 DNA sequence: TGTGCCAGCAGCCCCAAAGGTGATCAGCCCCAGCATTTT. Translating gives CASSPKGDQPQHF.

This clonotype has at least ten counts. The rearrangement links TRBV6-2 or TRBV6-3 to TRBJ2-1; D ambiguous. Looked up from germline, CDR1 is MNHEY and CDR2 is SVGEGT. The V end lost 0 bases, the J end lost 5 bases, and 8 bases lay between the germline ends. The CDR3 has 14 amino acids. In DNA, the CDR3 is TGTGCCAGCAGTTACTCCGGAAGAAACAATGAGCAGTTCTTC. Residues: CASSYSGRNNEQFF.

This clonotype showed up just a few times. V gene TRBV6-2 or TRBV6-3 combines with J gene TRBJ2-1; the match to TRBD1 covers 7 bases. The CDR3 length is 11 residues. CDR1 is MNHEY, CDR2 SVGEGT, per germline. The J segment lost 6 bases and the V segment lost 11 bases, leaving 4 bases of the junction unmatched. The CDR3 protein is CAVSGGNEQFF. Here the CDR3 DNA reads TGTGCCGTCTCAGGGGGCAATGAGCAGTTCTTC.

The genes are TRBV24-1 and TRBJ1-1, with D perhaps matching TRBD1 (6 bases). This CDR3 has 13 amino acids. Germline-derived CDR1 and CDR2 are KGHDR and SFDVKD. Trimming removed 7 bases from V and 3 bases from J, with 11 bases in between. The CDR3 DNA reads TGTGCCACCAGCAACAGGGTCGACACTGAAGCTTTCTTT. Amino acid sequence: CATSNRVDTEAFF.

This clonotype was seen ten or more times. The rearrangement uses TRBV7-2 and TRBJ2-1; a weak D match, TRBD1 (6 bases). The ends were cut back, 0 bases at V and 7 bases at J, with 19 bases in the middle. Per the germline V gene, CDR1 is SGHTA and CDR2 is FQGNSA. CDR3 length: 17 residues. CDR3 in amino acids: CASSLAYDRTHPNEQFF. As DNA, the CDR3 is TGTGCCAGCAGCTTAGCTTACGACAGGACTCACCCAAATGAGCAGTTCTTC.

The CDR3 loop reads CSALTSGSTDTQYF. CDR3 coding DNA: TGCAGTGCTCTGACTAGCGGGAGCACAGATACGCAGTATTTT. The V and J genes are TRBV20-1 and TRBJ2-3, with 10 bases lining up with TRBD2. Germline CDR1 and CDR2: DFQATT and SNEGSKA (reference sequence). This CDR3 region has 14 residues. Trimming cost V 5 bases and J 0 bases; bases outside gene matches: 2.

This clonotype was picked up many times. The chain combines TRBV24-1 with TRBJ2-1; TRBD1 agrees at 9 bases. Trimming cost V 7 bases and J 1 base; bases outside gene matches: 4. CDR1 is KGHDR and CDR2 is SFDVKD in the germline V gene. The CDR3 extends over 15 amino acids. The CDR3 spells CATSTGTGSYNEQFF. The CDR3, as DNA: TGTGCCACCAGCACCGGGACAGGGTCCTACAATGAGCAGTTCTTC.

This chain joins TRBV4-2 and TRBJ2-1, with D perhaps being TRBD1 or TRBD2 (6 bases each). CDR3 size: 16 residues. CDR1 is LGHNA and CDR2 is YNFKEQ in the germline V gene. V lost 3 bases, J lost 3 bases, and 15 bases lay in between. CDR3 in amino acids: CASSQSYGGSYNEQFF. CDR3 DNA sequence: TGTGCCAGCAGCCAGAGTTACGGGGGCAGCTACAATGAGCAGTTCTTC.

The V gene is TRBV7-3, the J gene TRBJ2-7; 7 bases match TRBD2. V was pared by 8 bases and J by 2 bases, with 9 bases of the junction left unmatched. There are 14 residues in the CDR3. The V gene's germline CDR1 is SGHTA and CDR2 FQGTGA. The DNA for the CDR3 is TGTGCCAGCCCCGGGGGGACTCCACCCTACGAGCAGTACTTC. Translation gives CASPGGTPPYEQYF.

This clonotype came up many times. The V gene is TRBV6-1, the J gene TRBJ2-7, with 8 nucleotides matching TRBD2. The CDR3 has 14 amino acids. Germline-derived CDR1 and CDR2 are MNHNS and SASEGT. V shed 1 base and J 3 bases; nucleotides not matched to a gene: 2. CDR3 sequence: CASSEVRGDYEQYF. CDR3 bases: TGTGCCAGCAGTGAAGTGCGGGGGGACTACGAGCAGTACTTC.

This clonotype was detected a few times. The chain carries TRBV7-8 and TRBJ2-3; D call uncertain. The CDR3 length is 12 residues. V gave up 10 bases and J gave up 4 bases, with 12 bases separating them. In germline, CDR1 is SGHVS, CDR2 FQNEAQ. CDR3 sequence: CATQEVADTQYF. The DNA for the CDR3 is TGTGCCACCCAAGAGGTGGCAGATACGCAGTATTTT.

The V call is TRBV30, the J call TRBJ1-5; 8 bases match TRBD1. The J segment lost 2 bases and the V segment lost 5 bases, leaving 2 bases of the junction unmatched. Per germline, CDR1 GTSNPN and CDR2 SVGIG (reference sequence). The CDR3 extends over 13 amino acids. CDR3 sequence (DNA): TGTGCCTGGGGACAGGGTGGCAATCAGCCCCAGCATTTT. This translates into CAWGQGGNQPQHF.

The chain employs TRBV7-9 and TRBJ2-3, with a possible D match to TRBD1 (7 bases). The germline gives CDR1 SEHNR, CDR2 FQNEAQ (reference sequence). This CDR3 has 15 amino acids. Trimming cost V 7 bases and J 2 bases, with 16 bases left between them. CDR3 DNA sequence: TGTGCCAGCACCCCTAGGAGGGGGCCCACAGATACGCAGTATTTT. Protein product: CASTPRRGPTDTQYF. The full variable domain, completed using reference TRBV7-9 and TRBJ2-3, is DTGVSQNPRHKITKRGQNVTFRCDPISEHNRLYWYRQTLGQGPEFLTYFQNEAQLEKSRLLSDRFSAERPKGSFSTLEIQRTEQGDSAMYLCASTPRRGPTDTQYFGPGTRLTVL.